This record looks at one T cell receptor beta chain sequence and its context. This record belongs to a study of blood T cell repertoires in COVID-19. Study details: Samples representing acute and convalescent COVID-19 were sourced from the United States, Italy and Spain. Nucleic acid was either cDNA or gDNA, and it came from T cells, B-cell-depleted T cells, or PBMCs.

The CDR3 is 13 residues long. Trimming at V came to 6 bases and at J to 2 bases, leaving 3 bases not matched to a gene. Per the study methods: Estimated nucleated cell counts came from reference gene primer amplification. Sequenced by immunoSEQ multiplex PCR; TCRdb stores in-frame clones only, minus some. V and J calls and clone size come straight from that table; D and trimming were deduced from the DNA. The profile shows fewer than 50,000 clones, roughly 90% of them singletons. What was sequenced was peripheral blood. This receptor was identified in a human donor in a cohort sampled during active COVID-19. The rearrangement joins TRBV12-3 or TRBV12-4 to TRBJ1-1; TRBD1 matches at 7 bases. The CDR3 nucleotides read TGTGCCAGCAGCAGGGGGATTAACACTGAAGCTTTCTTT. It specifies CASSRGINTEAFF.